Below, one T cell receptor beta chain is given with its context. The data are from a study of cytomegalovirus exposure and HLA in healthy donors. CDR3 size: 15 residues. With V trimmed by 5 bases and J by 7 bases, 7 bases remained unmatched. Germline V CDR1 and CDR2: LNHDA, SQIVND (reference sequence). Healthy people donating bone marrow made up the donors. Use of 60 Vbeta and 13 Jbeta primers characterized the PCR. Under the authors' procedure: An analysis performed later counted roughly 79 million unique TCR beta chains (around 10 million of them shared). TCRdb's copy holds only in-frame clones and misses some; the assay was immunoSEQ multiplex PCR. The V and J calls and the clone size are those of that table, but D and trimming were determined from the DNA. The data contain under 150,000 clones, around 78% of them singletons.

The chain joins TRBV19 to TRBJ1-6, with TRBD1 matching 8 bases. Source material: PBMCs. The clonotype comes from a man in his forties or fifties in good health and CMV-seropositive. As DNA, the CDR3 is TGTGCCAGTAGTCCCAGGACAGGGACGAATTCACCCCTCCACTTT. Translating gives CASSPRTGTNSPLHF.